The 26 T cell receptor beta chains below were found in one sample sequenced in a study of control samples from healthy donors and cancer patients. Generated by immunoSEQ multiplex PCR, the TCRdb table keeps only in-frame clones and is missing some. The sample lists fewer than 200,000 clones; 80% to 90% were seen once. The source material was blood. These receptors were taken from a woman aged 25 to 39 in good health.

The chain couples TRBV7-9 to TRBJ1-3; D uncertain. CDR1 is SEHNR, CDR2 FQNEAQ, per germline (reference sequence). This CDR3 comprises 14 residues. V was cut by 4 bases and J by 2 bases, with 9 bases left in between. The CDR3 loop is CASSSGSPGNTIYF. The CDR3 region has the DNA TGTGCCAGCAGCTCCGGGAGCCCTGGAAACACCATATATTTT.

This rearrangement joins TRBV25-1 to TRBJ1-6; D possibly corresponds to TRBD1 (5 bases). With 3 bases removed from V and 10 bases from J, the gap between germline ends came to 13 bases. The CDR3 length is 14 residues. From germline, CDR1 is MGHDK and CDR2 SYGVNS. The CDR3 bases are TGTGCCAGCAGTGACCAGGGAGGTCGGTCACCCCTCCACTTT. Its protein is CASSDQGGRSPLHF.

In nucleotides, the CDR3 is TGCGCCAGCAGCCTAGCCGGGACAGGGGGCAGTGAGACCCAGTACTTC. It yields the protein CASSLAGTGGSETQYF. The rearrangement joins TRBV4-1 to TRBJ2-5; TRBD1 matches 12 bases. The CDR3 has 16 amino acids. V lost 4 bases to trimming and J lost 5 bases; unmatched junction nucleotides: 8. In germline, CDR1 is MGHRA, CDR2 YSYEKL.

The CDR3 coding sequence is TGTGCCAGCAGTTTATCGGGGGGGAGGGTTACTGAAGCTTTCTTT. Amino acid sequence: CASSLSGGRVTEAFF. This chain links TRBV27 with TRBJ1-1; perhaps TRBD1 as D (5 bases). This CDR3 is 15 amino acids long. Germline CDR1 reads MNHEY; CDR2 reads SMNVEV (reference sequence). V lost 0 bases and J 5 bases, leaving 13 bases between the germline ends.

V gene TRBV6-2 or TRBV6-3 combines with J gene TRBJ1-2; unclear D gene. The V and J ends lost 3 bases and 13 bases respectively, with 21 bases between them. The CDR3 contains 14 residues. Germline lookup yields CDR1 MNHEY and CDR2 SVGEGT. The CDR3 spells CASSYNPEALIPTF. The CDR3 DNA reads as TGTGCCAGCAGTTATAATCCAGAGGCCTTGATTCCCACCTTC.

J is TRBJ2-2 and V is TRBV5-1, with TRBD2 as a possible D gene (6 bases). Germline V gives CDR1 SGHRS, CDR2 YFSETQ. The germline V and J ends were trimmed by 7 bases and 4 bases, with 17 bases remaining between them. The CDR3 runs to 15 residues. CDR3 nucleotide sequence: TGCGCCAGCGGCCTTACTCTGGAGGGCACCGGGGAGCTGTTTTTT. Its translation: CASGLTLEGTGELFF.

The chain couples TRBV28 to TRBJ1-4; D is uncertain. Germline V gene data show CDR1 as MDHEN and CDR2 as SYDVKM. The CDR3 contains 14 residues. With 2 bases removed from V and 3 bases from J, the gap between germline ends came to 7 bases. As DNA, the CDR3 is TGTGCCAGCAGTTTACTTGCAGCTAATGAAAAACTGTTTTTT. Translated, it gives CASSLLAANEKLFF.

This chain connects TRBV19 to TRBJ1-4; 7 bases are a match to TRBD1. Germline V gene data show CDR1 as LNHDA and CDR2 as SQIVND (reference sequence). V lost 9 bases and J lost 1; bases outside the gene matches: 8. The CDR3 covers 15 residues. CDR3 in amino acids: CASKDRSETNEKLFF. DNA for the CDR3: TGTGCCAGCAAGGACAGGTCCGAAACTAATGAAAAACTGTTTTTT.

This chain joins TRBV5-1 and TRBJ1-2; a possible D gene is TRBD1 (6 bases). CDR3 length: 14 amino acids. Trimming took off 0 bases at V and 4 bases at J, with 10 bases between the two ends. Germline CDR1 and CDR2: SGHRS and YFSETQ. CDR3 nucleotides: TGCGCCAGCAGCTTGGCAGGGGTCACCTATGGCTACACCTTC. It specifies CASSLAGVTYGYTF.

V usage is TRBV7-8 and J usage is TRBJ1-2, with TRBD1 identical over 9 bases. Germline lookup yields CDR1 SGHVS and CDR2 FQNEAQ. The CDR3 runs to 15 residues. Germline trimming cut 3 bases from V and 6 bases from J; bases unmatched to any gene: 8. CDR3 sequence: CASSFPGTGLDGYTF. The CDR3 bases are TGTGCCAGCAGCTTCCCCGGGACAGGGCTCGATGGCTACACCTTC.

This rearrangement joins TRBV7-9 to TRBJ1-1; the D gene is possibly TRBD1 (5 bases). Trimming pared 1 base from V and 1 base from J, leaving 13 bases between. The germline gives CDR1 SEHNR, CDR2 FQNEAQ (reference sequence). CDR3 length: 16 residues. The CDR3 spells CASSLEAGYGNTEAFF. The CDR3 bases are TGTGCCAGCAGCTTAGAGGCAGGGTATGGGAACACTGAAGCTTTCTTT.

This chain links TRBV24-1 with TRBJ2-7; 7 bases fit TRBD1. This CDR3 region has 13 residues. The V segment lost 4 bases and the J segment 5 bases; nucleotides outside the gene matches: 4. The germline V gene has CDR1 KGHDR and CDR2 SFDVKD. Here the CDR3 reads CATSEPDRDEQYF. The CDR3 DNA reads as TGTGCCACCAGTGAACCTGACAGGGACGAGCAGTACTTC.

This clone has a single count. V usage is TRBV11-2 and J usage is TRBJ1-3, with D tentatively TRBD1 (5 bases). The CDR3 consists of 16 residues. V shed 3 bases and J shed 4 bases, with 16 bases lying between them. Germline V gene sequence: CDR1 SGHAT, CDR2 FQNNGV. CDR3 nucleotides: TGTGCCAGCAGCTTGGGGGATCCAAAGGTGGGAAACACCATATATTTT. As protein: CASSLGDPKVGNTIYF.

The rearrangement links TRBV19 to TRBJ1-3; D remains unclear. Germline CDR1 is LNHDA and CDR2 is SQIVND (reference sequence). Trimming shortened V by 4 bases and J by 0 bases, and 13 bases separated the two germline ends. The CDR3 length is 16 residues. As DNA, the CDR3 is TGTGCCAGTAGTAAACCCCCGTCCAGCTCTGGAAACACCATATATTTT. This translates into CASSKPPSSSGNTIYF.

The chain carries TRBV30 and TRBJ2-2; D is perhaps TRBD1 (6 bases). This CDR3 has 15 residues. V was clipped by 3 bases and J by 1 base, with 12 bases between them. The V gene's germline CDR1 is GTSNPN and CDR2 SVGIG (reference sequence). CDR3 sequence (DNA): TGTGCCTGGAGAGGGGGACGAAAGAACACCGGGGAGCTGTTTTTT. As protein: CAWRGGRKNTGELFF.

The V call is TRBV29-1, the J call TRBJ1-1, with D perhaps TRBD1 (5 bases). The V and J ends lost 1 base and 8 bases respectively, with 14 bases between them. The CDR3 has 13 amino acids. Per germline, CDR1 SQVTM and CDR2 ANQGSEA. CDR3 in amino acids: CSVEARGNREAFF. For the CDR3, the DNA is TGCAGCGTTGAAGCACGCGGGAACAGGGAAGCTTTCTTT. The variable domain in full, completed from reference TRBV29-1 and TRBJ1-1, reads SAVISQKPSRDICQRGTSLTIQCQVDSQVTMMFWYRQQPGQSLTLIATANQGSEATYESGFVIDKFPISRPNLTFSTLTVSNMSPEDSSIYLCSVEARGNREAFFGQGTRLTVV.

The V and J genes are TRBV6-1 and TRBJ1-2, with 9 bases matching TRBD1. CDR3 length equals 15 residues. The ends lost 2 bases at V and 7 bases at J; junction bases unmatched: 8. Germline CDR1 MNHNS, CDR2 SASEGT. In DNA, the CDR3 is TGTGCCAGCAGTGAACTACAGGGGGCTTGGGGTGGCTACACCTTC. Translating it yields CASSELQGAWGGYTF.

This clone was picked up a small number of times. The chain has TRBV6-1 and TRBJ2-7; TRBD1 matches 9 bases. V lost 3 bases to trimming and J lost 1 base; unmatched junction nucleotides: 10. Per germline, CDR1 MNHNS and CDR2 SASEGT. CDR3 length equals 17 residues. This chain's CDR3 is CASSEDRGGVVSYEQYF. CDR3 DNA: TGTGCCAGCAGTGAGGACAGGGGAGGTGTAGTTTCCTACGAGCAGTACTTC.

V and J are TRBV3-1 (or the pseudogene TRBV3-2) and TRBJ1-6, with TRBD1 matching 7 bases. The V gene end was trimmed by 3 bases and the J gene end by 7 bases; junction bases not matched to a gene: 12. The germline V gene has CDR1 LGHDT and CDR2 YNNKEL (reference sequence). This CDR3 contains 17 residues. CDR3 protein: CASSHRLHRGPNSPLHF. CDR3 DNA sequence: TGTGCCAGCAGCCACCGATTACACAGGGGACCCAATTCACCCCTCCACTTT.

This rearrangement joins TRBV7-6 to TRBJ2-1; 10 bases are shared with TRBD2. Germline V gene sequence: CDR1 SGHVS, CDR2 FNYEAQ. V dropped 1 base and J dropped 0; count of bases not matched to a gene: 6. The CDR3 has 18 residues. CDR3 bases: TGTGCCAGCAGCTTAGGGCCTAGCGGGGGTACCTCCTACAATGAGCAGTTCTTC. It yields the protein CASSLGPSGGTSYNEQFF.

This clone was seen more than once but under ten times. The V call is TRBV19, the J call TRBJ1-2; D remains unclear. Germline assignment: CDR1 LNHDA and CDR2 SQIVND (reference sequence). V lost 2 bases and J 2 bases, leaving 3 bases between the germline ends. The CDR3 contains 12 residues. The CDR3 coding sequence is TGTGCCAGTAGTATACAGAACTATGGCTACACCTTC. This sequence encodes CASSIQNYGYTF.

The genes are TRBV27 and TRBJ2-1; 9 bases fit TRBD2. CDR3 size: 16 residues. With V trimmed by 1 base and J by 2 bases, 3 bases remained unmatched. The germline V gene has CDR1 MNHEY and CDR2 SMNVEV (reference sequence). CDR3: CASSLLRGGAYNEQFF. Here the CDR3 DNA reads TGTGCCAGCAGTTTATTGCGGGGGGGGGCCTACAATGAGCAGTTCTTC.

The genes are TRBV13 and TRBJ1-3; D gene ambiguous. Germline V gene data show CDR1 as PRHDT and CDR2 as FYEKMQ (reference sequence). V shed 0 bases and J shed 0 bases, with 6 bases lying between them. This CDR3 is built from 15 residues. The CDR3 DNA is TGTGCCAGCAGCTTAGGACACATCTCTGGAAACACCATATATTTT. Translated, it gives CASSLGHISGNTIYF.

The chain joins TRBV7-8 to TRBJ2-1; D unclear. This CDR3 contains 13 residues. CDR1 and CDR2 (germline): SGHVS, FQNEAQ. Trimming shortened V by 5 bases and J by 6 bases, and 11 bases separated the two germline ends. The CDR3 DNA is TGTGCCAGCAGCCCACGACTTTCCAATGAGCAGTTCTTC. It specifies CASSPRLSNEQFF. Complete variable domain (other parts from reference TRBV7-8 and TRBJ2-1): GAGVSQSPRYKVAKRGQDVALRCDPISGHVSLFWYQQALGQGPEFLTYFQNEAQLDKSGLPSDRFFAERPEGSVSTLKIQRTQQEDSAVYLCASSPRLSNEQFFGPGTRLTVL.

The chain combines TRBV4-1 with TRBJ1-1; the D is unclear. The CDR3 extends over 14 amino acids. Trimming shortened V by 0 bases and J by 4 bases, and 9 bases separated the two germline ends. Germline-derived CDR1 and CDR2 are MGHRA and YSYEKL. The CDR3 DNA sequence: TGCGCCAGCAGCCAAGAAAGGCGGGGCACTGAAGCTTTCTTT. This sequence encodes CASSQERRGTEAFF.

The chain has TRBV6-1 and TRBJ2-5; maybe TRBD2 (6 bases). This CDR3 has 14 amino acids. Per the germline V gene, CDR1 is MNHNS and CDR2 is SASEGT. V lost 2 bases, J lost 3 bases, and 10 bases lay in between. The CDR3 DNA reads TGTGCCAGCAGTGAACGGCGACTAGAAGAGACCCAGTACTTC. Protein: CASSERRLEETQYF.